The sequence of this T cell receptor (beta chain) was determined in a study of shared clonotypes between healthy human individuals. Broader study findings: Larger richness was generally estimated for naive than memory subsets.

TCRdb's copy holds only in-frame clones and misses some; the assay was immunoSEQ multiplex PCR. The sample contains 2 million to 3 million clones, more than 85% of which appear only once. With regard to this clone: What it binds is unknown.

In germline, CDR1 is MNHNY, CDR2 SVGAGI (reference sequence). V shed 5 bases and J shed 4 bases, with 14 bases lying between them. CDR3 length equals 14 residues. The gene calls are TRBV6-6 and TRBJ1-2, with TRBD1 as a possible D gene (5 bases). The receptor comes from a man between 18 and 29 years old in good health. Some clones in this sample may be carry-over from other donors' samples. Sequenced input: naive CD4+ T cells from PBMCs. This sample's subset: CD45RA+ positively selected. Written as DNA, the CDR3 is TGTGCCAGCAGTACGGGGGGTTCACCCTATGGCTACACCTTC. Translation: CASSTGGSPYGYTF.